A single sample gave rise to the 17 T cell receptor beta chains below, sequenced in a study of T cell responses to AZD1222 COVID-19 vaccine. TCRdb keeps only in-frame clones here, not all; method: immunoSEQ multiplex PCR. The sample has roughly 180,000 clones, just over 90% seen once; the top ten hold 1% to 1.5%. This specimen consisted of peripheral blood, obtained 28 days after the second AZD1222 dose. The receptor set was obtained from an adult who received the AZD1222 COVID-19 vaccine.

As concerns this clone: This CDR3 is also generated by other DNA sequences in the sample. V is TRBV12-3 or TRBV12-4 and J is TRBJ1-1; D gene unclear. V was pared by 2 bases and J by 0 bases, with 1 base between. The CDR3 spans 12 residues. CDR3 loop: CASSLLNTEAFF. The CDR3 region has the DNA TGTGCCAGCAGTTTACTGAACACTGAAGCTTTCTTT.

The DNA for the CDR3 is TGTGCCAGCAGCTTGATAGAGACCAAAAACATTCAGTACTTC. Amino acids: CASSLIETKNIQYF. The rearrangement uses TRBV5-6 and TRBJ2-4; no clear D gene. V was cut by 1 base and J by 2 bases, with 7 bases left in between. Germline V gene sequence: CDR1 SGHDT, CDR2 YYEEEE. The CDR3 sequence is 14 residues long.

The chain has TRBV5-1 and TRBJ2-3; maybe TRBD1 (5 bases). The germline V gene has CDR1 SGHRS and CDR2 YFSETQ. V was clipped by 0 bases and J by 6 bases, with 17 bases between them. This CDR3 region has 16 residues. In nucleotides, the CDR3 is TGCGCCAGCAGCTTGGGTGACAGTCTCTACACGGATACGCAGTATTTT. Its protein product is CASSLGDSLYTDTQYF.

The CDR3 DNA sequence: TGTGCCAGCATGGGACCAAACACTGAAGCTTTCTTT. It is translated as CASMGPNTEAFF. This sequence joins TRBV6-5 and TRBJ1-1; TRBD1 might be the D (5 bases). The CDR3 is made up of 12 amino acids. In germline, CDR1 is MNHEY, CDR2 SVGAGI. V dropped 7 bases and J dropped 2 bases, with 8 bases sitting between them.

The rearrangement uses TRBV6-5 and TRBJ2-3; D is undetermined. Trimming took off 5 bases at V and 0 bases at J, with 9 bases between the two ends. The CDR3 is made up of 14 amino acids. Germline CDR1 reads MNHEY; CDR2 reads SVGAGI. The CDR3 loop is CASSRGTSTDTQYF. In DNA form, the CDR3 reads TGTGCCAGCAGTCGCGGAACTAGCACAGATACGCAGTATTTT.

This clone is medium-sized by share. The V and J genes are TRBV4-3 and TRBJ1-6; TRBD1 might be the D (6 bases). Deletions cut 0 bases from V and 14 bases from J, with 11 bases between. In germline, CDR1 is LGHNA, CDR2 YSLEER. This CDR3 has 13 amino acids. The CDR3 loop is CASSQEGGESLHF. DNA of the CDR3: TGCGCCAGCAGCCAAGAAGGGGGGGAATCCCTCCACTTT.

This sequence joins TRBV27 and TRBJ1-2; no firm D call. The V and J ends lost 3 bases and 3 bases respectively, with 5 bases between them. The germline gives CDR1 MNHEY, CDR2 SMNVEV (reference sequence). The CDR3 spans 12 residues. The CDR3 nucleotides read TGTGCCAGCAGTTTTCTCGACTATGGCTACACCTTC. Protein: CASSFLDYGYTF.

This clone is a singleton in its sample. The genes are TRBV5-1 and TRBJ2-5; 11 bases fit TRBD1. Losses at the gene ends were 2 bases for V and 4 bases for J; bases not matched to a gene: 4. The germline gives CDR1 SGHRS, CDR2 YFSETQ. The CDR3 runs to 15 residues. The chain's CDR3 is CASSFRTGGTETQYF. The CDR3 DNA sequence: TGCGCCAGCAGCTTCCGGACAGGGGGCACAGAGACCCAGTACTTC.

The CDR3 spells CASKSGRDTDTQYF. The CDR3 DNA sequence: TGCGCCAGCAAGTCGGGGCGGGACACAGATACGCAGTATTTT. This chain joins TRBV5-1 and TRBJ2-3; possible D gene TRBD2, 6 bases. The germline gives CDR1 SGHRS, CDR2 YFSETQ. V shed 6 bases and J shed 2 bases, with 13 bases lying between them. The CDR3 sequence is 14 residues long.

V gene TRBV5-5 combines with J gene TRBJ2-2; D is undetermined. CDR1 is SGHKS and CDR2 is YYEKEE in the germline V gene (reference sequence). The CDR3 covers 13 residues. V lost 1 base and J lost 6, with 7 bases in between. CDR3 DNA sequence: TGTGCCAGCAGCTTGTCATGGGCCGGGGAGCTGTTTTTT. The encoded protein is CASSLSWAGELFF.

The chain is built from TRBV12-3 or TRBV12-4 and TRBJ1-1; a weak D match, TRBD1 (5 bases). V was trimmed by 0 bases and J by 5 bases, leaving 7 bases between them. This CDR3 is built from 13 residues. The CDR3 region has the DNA TGTGCCAGCAGTTTAGCCAGGGAGACTGAAGCTTTCTTT. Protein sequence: CASSLARETEAFF.

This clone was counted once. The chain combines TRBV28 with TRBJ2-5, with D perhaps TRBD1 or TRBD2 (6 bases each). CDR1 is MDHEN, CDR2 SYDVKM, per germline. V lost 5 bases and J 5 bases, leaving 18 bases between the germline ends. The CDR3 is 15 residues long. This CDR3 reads CASSAPRGRDETQYF. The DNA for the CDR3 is TGTGCCAGCAGTGCCCCCCGGGGGCGGGATGAGACCCAGTACTTC.

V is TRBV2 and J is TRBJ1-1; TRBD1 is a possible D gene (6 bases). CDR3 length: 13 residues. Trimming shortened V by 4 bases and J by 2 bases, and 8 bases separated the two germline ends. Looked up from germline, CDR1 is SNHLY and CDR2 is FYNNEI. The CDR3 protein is CASSGTVNTEAFF. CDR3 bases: TGTGCCAGCAGTGGGACAGTTAACACTGAAGCTTTCTTT.

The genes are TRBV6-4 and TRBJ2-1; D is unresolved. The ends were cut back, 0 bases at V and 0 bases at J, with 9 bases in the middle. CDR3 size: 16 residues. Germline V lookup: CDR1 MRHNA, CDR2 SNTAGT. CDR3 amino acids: CASSDSLTSSYNEQFF. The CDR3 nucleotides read TGTGCCAGCAGTGACTCGCTTACGAGCTCCTACAATGAGCAGTTCTTC.

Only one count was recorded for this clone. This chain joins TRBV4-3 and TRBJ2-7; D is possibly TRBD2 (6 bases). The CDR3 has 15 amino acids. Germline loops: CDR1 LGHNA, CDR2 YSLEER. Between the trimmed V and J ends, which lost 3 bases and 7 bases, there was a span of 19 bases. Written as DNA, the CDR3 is TGCGCCAGCAGCCAGGGAGAGGGACTCCTCTGGGAGCAGTACTTC. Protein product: CASSQGEGLLWEQYF.

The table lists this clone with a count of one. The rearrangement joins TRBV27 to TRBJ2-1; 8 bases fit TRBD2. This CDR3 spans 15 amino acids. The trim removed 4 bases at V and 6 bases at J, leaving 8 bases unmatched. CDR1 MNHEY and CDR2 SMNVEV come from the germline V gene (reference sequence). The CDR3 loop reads CASSSPGTSLNEQFF. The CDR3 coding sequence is TGTGCCAGCAGTTCCCCCGGGACTAGTCTCAATGAGCAGTTCTTC.

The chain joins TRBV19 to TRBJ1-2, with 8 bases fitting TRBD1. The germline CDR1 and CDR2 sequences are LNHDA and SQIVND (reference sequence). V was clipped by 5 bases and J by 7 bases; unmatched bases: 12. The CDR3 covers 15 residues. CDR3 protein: CASSLRAGGNRGYTF. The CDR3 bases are TGTGCCAGTAGTCTCCGGGCAGGGGGCAATCGTGGCTACACCTTC.